The next 16 T cell receptor beta chains were all read from a single sample in a study of blood T cell repertoires in COVID-19. Method: immunoSEQ multiplex PCR; TCRdb's copy keeps in-frame clones and lacks some. The table records about 270,000 clones, 86% of them present only once. What was sequenced was PBMCs or T cells enriched from blood (not recorded which). These receptors all stem from a woman aged 18-29 years who had recovered from COVID-19.

This chain uses TRBV10-2 with TRBJ2-4; TRBD1 aligns across 7 bases. After removal of 2 bases from V and 2 bases from J, the junction contained 6 bases not matched to a gene. CDR1 and CDR2 (germline): WSHSY, SAAADI. This CDR3 contains 16 residues. The CDR3 DNA reads TGCGCCAGCAGTGAGCCGACAGGGCGAACCAAAAACATTCAGTACTTC. It encodes CASSEPTGRTKNIQYF.

This rearrangement joins TRBV30 to TRBJ1-2; D is perhaps TRBD1 (5 bases). The CDR3 spans 16 residues. Germline V gives CDR1 GTSNPN, CDR2 SVGIG (reference sequence). Trimming removed 0 bases at V and 0 bases at J, with 14 bases between. CDR3 DNA: TGTGCCTGGAGTGTAAGACAGCATATGACTAACTATGGCTACACCTTC. It yields the protein CAWSVRQHMTNYGYTF.

The chain combines TRBV12-3 or TRBV12-4 with TRBJ1-1, with D uncertain. CDR3 length equals 13 residues. V was shortened by 7 bases and J by 1 base, with 10 bases between the two germline ends. CDR3 bases: TGTGCCAGCACTACGACGGGGAACACTGAAGCTTTCTTT. This sequence encodes CASTTTGNTEAFF.

The gene calls are TRBV15 and TRBJ1-4; D might be TRBD1 (6 bases). Germline-derived CDR1 and CDR2 are LNHNV and YYDKDF (reference sequence). Trimming removed 6 bases from V and 8 bases from J, with 13 bases in between. CDR3 size: 13 residues. The CDR3 is CATRGTGSEKLFF. The DNA of the CDR3 is TGTGCCACCAGAGGTACAGGGTCGGAAAAACTGTTTTTT.

In this sample, this clone turned up a few times. The rearrangement links TRBV2 to TRBJ2-1; TRBD2 matches at 8 bases. The length of the CDR3 is 15 residues. The V gene end was trimmed by 6 bases and the J gene end by 6 bases; junction bases not matched to a gene: 10. Per the germline V gene, CDR1 is SNHLY and CDR2 is FYNNEI. The CDR3 region is CASRVAGGPFNEQFF. The CDR3 DNA is TGTGCCAGCAGAGTTGCGGGGGGCCCCTTCAATGAGCAGTTCTTC. Complete variable domain (other parts from reference TRBV2 and TRBJ2-1): EPEVTQTPSHQVTQMGQEVILRCVPISNHLYFYWYRQILGQKVEFLVSFYNNEISEKSEIFDDQFSVERPDGSNFTLKIRSTKLEDSAMYFCASRVAGGPFNEQFFGPGTRLTVL.

This chain's CDR3 is CASSPLGRSSYNEQFF. DNA of the CDR3: TGTGCCAGCAGTCCGCTAGGGAGGAGCTCCTACAATGAGCAGTTCTTC. The V and J genes are TRBV27 and TRBJ2-1; weak D call: TRBD2 (6 bases). This CDR3 contains 16 residues. CDR1 and CDR2 (germline): MNHEY, SMNVEV (reference sequence). V lost 5 bases and J lost 0, with 14 bases in between.

This clone was observed a few times. V usage is TRBV4-2 and J usage is TRBJ2-3; unclear D gene. V lost 0 bases to trimming and J lost 0 bases, with 4 bases between them. From germline, CDR1 is LGHNA and CDR2 YNFKEQ. The CDR3 covers 14 residues. The CDR3 DNA follows: TGTGCCAGCAGCCAAGAACTAAGCACAGATACGCAGTATTTT. This gives the protein CASSQELSTDTQYF.

This clone was counted a single time. The J gene is TRBJ1-1, the V gene TRBV5-1; D uncertain. The CDR3 runs to 14 residues. Germline CDR1 and CDR2: SGHRS and YFSETQ. V lost 0 bases to trimming and J lost 2 bases, with 8 bases between them. The CDR3, as DNA: TGCGCCAGCAGCTTGGACGGGAGCAACACTGAAGCTTTCTTT. Protein sequence: CASSLDGSNTEAFF.

V gene TRBV7-2 combines with J gene TRBJ1-4; 7 nucleotides line up with TRBD1. The CDR3 has 17 amino acids. In germline, CDR1 is SGHTA, CDR2 FQGNSA. J lost 2 bases, V lost 4 bases, and 10 bases had no gene match. The CDR3 region has the DNA TGTGCCAGCAGCTCCGGGACAGCGGGGGGGACTAATGAAAAACTGTTTTTT. Translating it yields CASSSGTAGGTNEKLFF.

The chain joins TRBV7-8 to TRBJ1-5; 10 bases fit TRBD1. Trimming removed 5 bases from V and 1 base from J; junction bases left unmatched: 11. Germline values: CDR1 SGHVS, CDR2 FQNEAQ. There are 18 residues in the CDR3. CDR3 DNA sequence: TGTGCCAGCAGCGCTGGGTGGGGACAGGGGTTGAGCAATCAGCCCCAGCATTTT. Residues: CASSAGWGQGLSNQPQHF.

This clone came up once. The chain combines TRBV7-9 with TRBJ2-7; 10 bases align to TRBD2. Germline V gene data show CDR1 as SEHNR and CDR2 as FQNEAQ (reference sequence). This CDR3 comprises 15 residues. The trim removed 5 bases at V and 6 bases at J, leaving 10 bases unmatched. The CDR3 sequence is CASSRSGRPGFEQYF. The CDR3 DNA reads as TGTGCCAGCAGCCGTAGCGGGAGGCCAGGTTTCGAGCAGTACTTC.

This rearrangement joins TRBV4-1 to TRBJ2-1; 8 bases are a match to TRBD2. The CDR3 is 17 residues long. The ends lost 1 base at V and 4 bases at J; junction bases unmatched: 9. CDR1 is MGHRA, CDR2 YSYEKL, per germline. This CDR3 reads CASSQGVPPSGYNEQFF. The CDR3 DNA sequence: TGCGCCAGCAGCCAAGGAGTACCGCCTAGCGGGTACAATGAGCAGTTCTTC.

The genes are TRBV5-1 and TRBJ2-3; 9 nucleotides align to TRBD2. After removal of 0 bases from V and 2 bases from J, the junction contained 4 bases not matched to a gene. CDR1 and CDR2 (germline): SGHRS, YFSETQ. The CDR3 consists of 16 residues. The CDR3 bases are TGCGCCAGCAGCTTGGCGTCTAGCGGGGCCACAGATACGCAGTATTTT. Translating gives CASSLASSGATDTQYF.

The CDR3: CAWTRRGAYNSPLHF. In DNA form, the CDR3 reads TGTGCCTGGACGAGACGGGGGGCATATAATTCACCCCTCCACTTT. The chain joins TRBV30 to TRBJ1-6; perhaps TRBD1 as D (6 bases). Germline-derived CDR1 and CDR2 are GTSNPN and SVGIG (reference sequence). The CDR3 runs to 15 residues. The V end lost 4 bases, the J end lost 4 bases, and 14 bases lay between the germline ends.

CDR3 sequence (DNA): TGTGCCAGCAGCTTGACAGGGACCCTTTCTGGGGCCAACGTCCTGACTTTC. Protein: CASSLTGTLSGANVLTF. This chain uses TRBV11-3 with TRBJ2-6, with 7 bases matching TRBD1. The CDR3 is 17 amino acids. Germline trimming cut 3 bases from V and 1 base from J; bases unmatched to any gene: 6. CDR1 and CDR2 (germline): SGHNT, YENEEA.

This chain uses TRBV4-3 with TRBJ2-3, with 12 positions matching TRBD2. The CDR3 runs to 16 residues. Trimming cost V 4 bases and J 4 bases; bases outside gene matches: 6. CDR1 and CDR2 from the germline V gene are LGHNA and YSLEER. This CDR3 is CASSLGLAGFSDTQYF. The CDR3, as DNA: TGCGCCAGCAGCCTAGGACTAGCGGGGTTCTCAGATACGCAGTATTTT.